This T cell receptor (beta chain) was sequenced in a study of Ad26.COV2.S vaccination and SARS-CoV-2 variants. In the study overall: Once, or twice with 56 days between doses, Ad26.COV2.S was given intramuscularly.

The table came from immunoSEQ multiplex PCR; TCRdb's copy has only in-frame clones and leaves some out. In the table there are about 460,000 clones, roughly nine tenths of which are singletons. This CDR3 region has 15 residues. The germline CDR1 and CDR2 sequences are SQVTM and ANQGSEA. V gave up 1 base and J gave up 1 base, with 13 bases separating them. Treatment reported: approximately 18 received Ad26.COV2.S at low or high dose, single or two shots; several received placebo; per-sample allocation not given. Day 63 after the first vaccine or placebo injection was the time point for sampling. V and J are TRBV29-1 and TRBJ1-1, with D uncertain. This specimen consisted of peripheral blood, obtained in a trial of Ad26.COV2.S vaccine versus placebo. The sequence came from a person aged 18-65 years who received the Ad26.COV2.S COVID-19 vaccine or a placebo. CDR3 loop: CSVEGKNGANTEAFF. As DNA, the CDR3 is TGCAGCGTTGAAGGGAAAAACGGCGCGAACACTGAAGCTTTCTTT.